One sample yielded the 13 T cell receptor beta chains listed below, sequenced in a study of T cell responses to AZD1222 COVID-19 vaccine. The repertoire was sequenced with immunoSEQ multiplex PCR; TCRdb's copy has only in-frame clones and lacks some. The sample lists around 190,000 clones, 80% to 90% seen once, with approximately 0.49% in the top ten. Sequences were derived from peripheral blood, sampled on day 0 of AZD1222 vaccination. The receptors derive from an adult in good health.

As DNA, the CDR3 is TGCGCCAGCAGCTTGGAACCAGGGGTCTATGGCTACACCTTC. Translation: CASSLEPGVYGYTF. The chain couples TRBV5-1 to TRBJ1-2, with D perhaps TRBD1 (6 bases). The CDR3 extends over 14 amino acids. Trimming removed 0 bases at V and 4 bases at J, with 10 bases between. Germline-derived CDR1 and CDR2 are SGHRS and YFSETQ.

The V gene is TRBV27, the J gene TRBJ1-1; D is unresolved. Germline loops: CDR1 MNHEY, CDR2 SMNVEV (reference sequence). V was clipped by 3 bases and J by 2 bases, with 10 bases between them. This CDR3 is built from 14 residues. DNA for the CDR3: TGTGCCAGCAGTTTTATCGGCCTCAACACTGAAGCTTTCTTT. It yields the protein CASSFIGLNTEAFF.

J is TRBJ2-2 and V is TRBV4-1; D remains unclear. Trimming removed 0 bases at V and 0 bases at J, with 8 bases between. The CDR3 is made up of 16 amino acids. In germline, CDR1 is MGHRA, CDR2 YSYEKL. The CDR3 loop reads CASSQDTPPNTGELFF. The DNA for the CDR3 is TGCGCCAGCAGCCAAGATACCCCGCCGAACACCGGGGAGCTGTTTTTT.

The chain joins TRBV11-2 to TRBJ2-1; 7 bases fit TRBD1. In germline, CDR1 is SGHAT, CDR2 FQNNGV. The CDR3 is 14 residues long. V dropped 4 bases and J dropped 0; count of bases not matched to a gene: 0. CDR3 bases: TGTGCCAGCAGCTGGGACAGCTCCTACAATGAGCAGTTCTTC. It yields the protein CASSWDSSYNEQFF.

CDR3 protein: CASSYVRLFRETQYF. CDR3 DNA sequence: TGTGCCAGCAGTTACGTGAGGCTGTTTAGAGAGACCCAGTACTTC. The V gene is TRBV6-2 or TRBV6-3, the J gene TRBJ2-5, with D unclear. Per the germline V gene, CDR1 is MNHEY and CDR2 is SVGEGT. The CDR3 has 15 residues. V dropped 2 bases and J dropped 4 bases, with 14 bases sitting between them.

The genes are TRBV5-1 and TRBJ2-1; D gene unclear. The CDR3 covers 14 residues. In germline, CDR1 is SGHRS, CDR2 YFSETQ. V was trimmed by 4 bases and J by 6 bases, leaving 14 bases between them. The CDR3 loop is CASSLTPLGNEQFF. DNA for the CDR3: TGCGCCAGCAGCCTCACTCCTTTAGGCAATGAGCAGTTCTTC.

This chain uses TRBV28 with TRBJ1-2; 9 bases fit TRBD1. CDR3 size: 14 residues. J gave up 4 bases and V 6 bases, and 6 bases lay outside the gene matches. Looked up from germline, CDR1 is MDHEN and CDR2 is SYDVKM. Written as DNA, the CDR3 is TGTGCCAGCAGGGGGGGGGACAGGGTCTATGGCTACACCTTC. It encodes CASRGGDRVYGYTF.

The V and J genes are TRBV6-2 or TRBV6-3 and TRBJ2-7, with TRBD2 identical over 7 bases. The trim removed 2 bases at V and 3 bases at J, leaving 7 bases unmatched. This CDR3 is built from 15 residues. Per germline, CDR1 MNHEY and CDR2 SVGEGT. The CDR3 DNA is TGTGCCAGCAGTTACAGCGCTAGCGGCTTCTACGAGCAGTACTTC. Translating gives CASSYSASGFYEQYF.

The chain couples TRBV5-1 to TRBJ1-5; no clear D gene. CDR1 is SGHRS, CDR2 YFSETQ, per germline. V dropped 4 bases and J dropped 1 base, with 12 bases sitting between them. CDR3 length: 15 residues. CDR3 sequence reads: CASSPGTVSNQPQHF. The CDR3 DNA is TGCGCCAGCAGCCCGGGAACGGTCAGCAATCAGCCCCAGCATTTT.

This clone showed up just a few times. The chain couples TRBV5-1 to TRBJ1-2; 9 bases map to TRBD1. Germline V CDR1 and CDR2: SGHRS, YFSETQ. J lost 2 bases, V lost 0 bases, and 2 bases had no gene match. The CDR3 runs to 15 residues. In DNA form, the CDR3 reads TGCGCCAGCAGCTTGGGGGGACAGGGAAACTATGGCTACACCTTC. Its protein product is CASSLGGQGNYGYTF.

V and J are TRBV30 and TRBJ2-7, with 8 bases matching TRBD1. There are 14 residues in the CDR3. V was pared by 0 bases and J by 6 bases, with 7 bases of the junction left unmatched. Germline-derived CDR1 and CDR2 are GTSNPN and SVGIG (reference sequence). For the CDR3, the DNA is TGTGCCTGGAGTGTAGGCAGGGGGCTGGCCGAGCAGTACTTC. This translates into CAWSVGRGLAEQYF.

The chain uses TRBV6-1 and TRBJ1-2; D not resolved. The V end lost 2 bases, the J end lost 8 bases, and 12 bases lay between the germline ends. The CDR3 has 13 residues. Germline CDR1 and CDR2: MNHNS and SASEGT. The CDR3 bases are TGTGCCAGCAGTGAAAACCCCCAGAGCGGCTACACCTTC. Encoded protein: CASSENPQSGYTF.

With regard to this clone: Compared with germline, one end of the junction differs, possibly owing to a read error. Within the sample, other DNA sequences also encode this same CDR3. The chain employs TRBV5-1 and TRBJ2-7; TRBD1 aligns across 10 bases. CDR1 is SGHRS and CDR2 is YFSETQ in the germline V gene. This CDR3 spans 16 amino acids. Written as DNA, the CDR3 is TGCGCCAGCAGTCCTCTACCGGGACAGGGGACCGGTGAGCAGTACTTT. The encoded protein is CASSPLPGQGTGEQYF.